These 30 T cell receptor beta chains share one sample of origin, sequenced in a study of regulatory T cells in long-lasting Graves disease. The time point: persistent/refractory GD, antithyroid drugs over 5 years with positive TRAb. Following extraction of RNA from PBMCs, that RNA was used to make the TCR library. Combining iRepertoire HTBI primers with Arm-PCR of CDR3 regions, the authors built TCR beta libraries. TCRdb independently ran MiXCR on the multiplex PCR reads; one entry per CDR3 protein. Found here are 400,000 to 500,000 distinct CDR3 sequences, 21% of them singletons; the top ten hold around an eighth. The sample was peripheral blood mononuclear cells (PBMCs), taken when the disease was refractory, from a patient treated with antithyroid drugs. These receptors all come from a female donor with Graves disease.

This clonotype has only one observation. The chain has TRBV9 and TRBJ2-7, with a weak D call TRBD1 (6 bases). The CDR3 covers 14 residues. Trimming pared 3 bases from V and 3 bases from J, leaving 13 bases between. Germline loops: CDR1 SGDLS, CDR2 YYNGEE. CDR3 in amino acids: CASSGTGLGYEQYF. The CDR3 coding sequence is TGTGCCAGCAGCGGTACAGGGCTTGGCTACGAGCAGTACTTC.

V and J are TRBV28 and TRBJ1-2; 9 positions agree with TRBD1. The CDR3 contains 15 residues. Trimming removed 4 bases from V and 6 bases from J; junction bases left unmatched: 9. Germline-derived CDR1 and CDR2 are MDHEN and SYDVKM. This chain's CDR3 is CASSSIWGTGNGYTF. For the CDR3, the DNA is TGTGCCAGCAGTTCTATTTGGGGGACAGGGAATGGCTACACCTTC.

CDR3 sequence reads: CASSYSGTGTTGELFF. As DNA, the CDR3 is TGTGCCAGCAGCTACTCCGGGACAGGGACAACCGGGGAGCTGTTTTTT. The chain is built from TRBV11-3 and TRBJ2-2, with 9 bases matching TRBD1. The CDR3 is 16 residues long. Germline V lookup: CDR1 SGHNT, CDR2 YENEEA. V lost 4 bases, J lost 5 bases, and 8 bases stayed unmatched.

This clonotype was detected a few times. The chain links TRBV29-1 to TRBJ1-2; 8 bases align to TRBD1. The CDR3 extends over 14 amino acids. The V gene's germline CDR1 is SQVTM and CDR2 ANQGSEA. V trimming: 6 bases; J trimming: 3 bases; junction bases outside the gene matches: 9. The CDR3 DNA sequence: TGCAGCGTGCGAGGCGGACAGGGCTACTATGGCTACACCTTC. It translates to CSVRGGQGYYGYTF.

This clonotype has ten or more counts. The chain recombines TRBV27 with TRBJ2-7; 13 nucleotides align to TRBD2. After removal of 5 bases from V and 2 bases from J, the junction contained 15 bases not matched to a gene. The CDR3 is 19 residues long. In germline, CDR1 is MNHEY, CDR2 SMNVEV (reference sequence). The CDR3 nucleotides read TGTGCCAGCAGTCCCATTGGACTAGCGGGAGTGATACACCCCTACGAGCAGTACTTC. The encoded protein is CASSPIGLAGVIHPYEQYF.

V and J are TRBV18 and TRBJ1-5, with D unresolved. Germline-derived CDR1 and CDR2 are KGHSH and LQKENI. The length of the CDR3 is 13 residues. The V end lost 3 bases, the J end lost 5 bases, and 8 bases lay between the germline ends. CDR3 region: CASSPNRDQPQHF. The DNA of the CDR3 is TGTGCCAGCTCACCCAACCGAGATCAGCCCCAGCATTTT. The whole variable domain, filled in from reference TRBV18 and TRBJ1-5, reads NAGVMQNPRHLVRRRGQEARLRCSPMKGHSHVYWYRQLPEEGLKFMVYLQKENIIDESGMPKERFSAEFPKEGPSILRIQQVVRGDSAAYFCASSPNRDQPQHFGDGTRLSIL.

This clonotype was seen ten or more times. V and J are TRBV2 and TRBJ1-1; D not resolved. CDR3 length: 12 residues. V lost 11 bases and J lost 1, with 11 bases in between. Germline assignment: CDR1 SNHLY and CDR2 FYNNEI. As DNA, the CDR3 is TGTGCCCGCGGGGTGTGGAACACTGAAGCTTTCTTT. Translation gives CARGVWNTEAFF.

This clonotype was observed a few times. The gene calls are TRBV6-5 and TRBJ2-2; 9 bases align to TRBD1. The CDR3 spans 14 residues. V shed 4 bases and J 6 bases; nucleotides not matched to a gene: 3. Germline CDR1 reads MNHEY; CDR2 reads SVGAGI. The CDR3, as DNA: TGTGCCAGCAGTTGGCGACAGGGGGCCGGGGAGCTGTTTTTT. Amino acid sequence: CASSWRQGAGELFF.

This clonotype was seen repeatedly, ten times or more. This chain connects TRBV7-8 to TRBJ2-5; TRBD1 is a possible D gene (6 bases). Deletions cut 5 bases from V and 3 bases from J, with 10 bases between. The CDR3 contains 13 residues. The germline V gene encodes CDR1 SGHVS and CDR2 FQNEAQ. CDR3 bases: TGTGCCAGCAGCCGGGACACAGAAGAGACCCAGTACTTC. As protein: CASSRDTEETQYF.

This clonotype has a count of ten or more. The rearrangement uses TRBV12-5 and TRBJ2-7; D call uncertain. Germline V CDR1 and CDR2: LGHNT, FRNRAP. This CDR3 has 14 amino acids. Trimming stripped 7 bases from V and 2 bases from J, with 15 bases between. The CDR3 reads CASACRVKAYEQYF. CDR3 nucleotide sequence: TGTGCTAGTGCCTGTCGGGTGAAGGCCTACGAGCAGTACTTC. The complete variable domain, with remaining parts taken from reference TRBV12-5 and TRBJ2-7, reads DARVTQTPRHKVTEMGQEVTMRCQPILGHNTVFWYRQTMMQGLELLAYFRNRAPLDDSGMPKDRFSAEMPDATLATLKIQPSEPRDSAVYFCASACRVKAYEQYFGPGTRLTVT.

This clonotype has ten or more counts. CDR3 sequence (DNA): TGTGCCAGCAGCCGAAGCAACAGGGGGCGTCAGCCCCAGCATTTT. Amino acids: CASSRSNRGRQPQHF. The rearrangement joins TRBV11-1 to TRBJ1-5; TRBD1 matches 9 bases. CDR1 is SGHAT and CDR2 is FQDESV in the germline V gene (reference sequence). V lost 5 bases, J lost 6 bases, and 8 bases stayed unmatched. CDR3 size: 15 residues.

This clonotype has just a few counts. The rearrangement links TRBV20-1 to TRBJ1-1, with TRBD1 as a possible D gene (6 bases). From germline, CDR1 is DFQATT and CDR2 SNEGSKA (reference sequence). Between the trimmed V and J ends, which lost 0 bases and 1 base, there was a span of 18 bases. There are 17 residues in the CDR3. This CDR3 is CSARDLARGQPNTEAFF. Written as DNA, the CDR3 is TGCAGTGCTAGAGATTTAGCGCGGGGGCAACCGAACACTGAAGCTTTCTTT.

Many counts were recorded for this clonotype. V is TRBV24-1 and J is TRBJ2-5, with 7 bases matching TRBD2. Trimming cost V 1 base and J 2 bases; bases outside gene matches: 3. Per germline, CDR1 KGHDR and CDR2 SFDVKD. The CDR3 covers 15 residues. CDR3 coding DNA: TGTGCCACCAGTGATTTTGCTAGCGGACAAGAGACCCAGTACTTC. This codes for CATSDFASGQETQYF.

This clonotype occurred many times. The rearrangement joins TRBV28 to TRBJ1-2; D is uncertain. The CDR3 consists of 14 residues. Between the trimmed V and J ends, which lost 8 bases and 9 bases, there was a span of 22 bases. CDR1 is MDHEN and CDR2 is SYDVKM in the germline V gene. DNA of the CDR3: TGTGCCAGCGGATTGATTCAGGTTCGAGGTAGCTACACCTTC. Its protein is CASGLIQVRGSYTF.

V and J are TRBV18 and TRBJ2-7, with TRBD2 identical over 10 bases. The V and J ends lost 4 bases and 6 bases, in that order; junction bases with no gene match: 9. This CDR3 region has 15 residues. Germline V lookup: CDR1 KGHSH, CDR2 LQKENI. Here the CDR3 DNA reads TGTGCCAGCTCACTGAATAGCGGGAGGCCGGCCGAGCAGTACTTC. This sequence encodes CASSLNSGRPAEQYF.

This sequence joins TRBV13 and TRBJ2-2, with 7 bases lining up with TRBD2. J lost 0 bases, V lost 4 bases, and 5 bases had no gene match. The CDR3 is made up of 16 amino acids. Germline V gene sequence: CDR1 PRHDT, CDR2 FYEKMQ (reference sequence). The CDR3 bases are TGTGCCAGCAGCTATACTAGCGCCGCGAACACCGGGGAGCTGTTTTTT. Its translation is CASSYTSAANTGELFF. Full variable domain (rest looked up from reference TRBV13 and TRBJ2-2): AAGVIQSPRHLIKEKRETATLKCYPIPRHDTVYWYQQGPGQDPQFLISFYEKMQSDKGSIPDRFSAQQFSDYHSELNMSSLELGDSALYFCASSYTSAANTGELFFGEGSRLTVL.

This chain joins TRBV24-1 and TRBJ2-3, with D perhaps given as TRBD1 or TRBD2 (5 bases each). This CDR3 comprises 15 residues. In germline, CDR1 is KGHDR, CDR2 SFDVKD. The germline V and J ends were trimmed by 3 bases and 4 bases, with 13 bases remaining between them. CDR3: CATSDLRDGADTQYF. The CDR3 DNA reads as TGTGCCACCAGTGATCTCCGGGACGGAGCAGATACGCAGTATTTT.

With respect to this clonotype: A single base separates this from a much larger clone, so it may be a read error. This chain connects TRBV6-9 to TRBJ1-2; unclear D gene. The V gene's germline CDR1 is MNHGY and CDR2 SVAAGI. The CDR3 consists of 14 residues. The DNA of the CDR3 is TGTGCCAGCAGTTACAGCGACGGTGACTATGGCTACGCCTTC. Amino acids: CASSYSDGDYGYAF.

This sequence joins TRBV18 and TRBJ1-3; no clear D gene. Germline values: CDR1 KGHSH, CDR2 LQKENI. There are 15 residues in the CDR3. Trimming cost V 0 bases and J 2 bases, with 8 bases left between them. The CDR3 region has the DNA TGTGCCAGCTCACCACCAGAGATCACTGGAAACACCATATATTTT. Its protein product is CASSPPEITGNTIYF. Using reference TRBV18 and TRBJ1-3 for the parts outside the CDR3, the full variable domain is NAGVMQNPRHLVRRRGQEARLRCSPMKGHSHVYWYRQLPEEGLKFMVYLQKENIIDESGMPKERFSAEFPKEGPSILRIQQVVRGDSAAYFCASSPPEITGNTIYFGEGSWLTVV.

This clonotype was found many times. CDR3: CASSGPGNTGELFF. DNA for the CDR3: TGTGCCAGCAGTGGGCCAGGGAACACCGGGGAGCTGTTTTTT. The chain combines TRBV12-3 or TRBV12-4 with TRBJ2-2; D is unresolved. This CDR3 is 14 amino acids long. The ends were cut back, 5 bases at V and 1 base at J, with 8 bases in the middle.

In regard to this clonotype: This is likely a read error, given that the CDR3 carries no conserved phenylalanine or tryptophan at its end. The DNA is omitted, as the CDR3 cannot be located on it reliably, and the CDR3 follows TCRdb's listing. V and J are TRBV6-1 and TRBJ1-1. Inclusive of both ends, the CDR3 amounts to 14 amino acids. CDR1 MNHNS and CDR2 SASEGT come from the germline V gene. CDR3 residues: CASSEGGVVTEAFL.

This clonotype has a handful of counts. This chain links TRBV7-3 with TRBJ2-7; D is tentatively TRBD1 or TRBD2 (6 bases each). The CDR3 is made up of 16 amino acids. V was cut by 5 bases and J by 2 bases, with 19 bases left in between. Germline assignment: CDR1 SGHTA and CDR2 FQGTGA. CDR3 DNA sequence: TGTGCCAGCAGCCTCCTCGGGGGCGCGAAGACCTACGAGCAGTACTTC. Protein sequence: CASSLLGGAKTYEQYF.

This chain connects TRBV7-6 to TRBJ1-2; D call uncertain. Germline values: CDR1 SGHVS, CDR2 FNYEAQ. V lost 5 bases and J lost 4, with 17 bases in between. The CDR3 consists of 15 residues. The CDR3 sequence: CASSPDPRGVYGYTF. The CDR3 nucleotides read TGTGCCAGCAGCCCCGACCCACGAGGAGTCTATGGCTACACCTTC.

The rearrangement joins TRBV4-2 to TRBJ1-6; D is unclear. CDR1 and CDR2 (germline): LGHNA, YNFKEQ. V shed 0 bases and J shed 7 bases, with 13 bases lying between them. The CDR3 loop spans 16 amino acids. The chain's CDR3 is CASSQEAGRVNSPLHF. The CDR3 bases are TGTGCCAGCAGCCAAGAAGCCGGGCGGGTAAATTCACCCCTCCACTTT.

Many counts were recorded for this clonotype. The chain carries TRBV27 and TRBJ1-2; a weak D match, TRBD1 (6 bases). CDR3 length: 14 amino acids. In germline, CDR1 is MNHEY, CDR2 SMNVEV (reference sequence). Trimming cost V 6 bases and J 7 bases, with 18 bases left between them. The CDR3 DNA reads as TGTGCCAGCAGGGCGACGAACAGGGTTAGTGGCTACACCTTC. It is translated as CASRATNRVSGYTF.

This chain links TRBV11-3 with TRBJ2-1; D unclear. The CDR3 contains 12 residues. The germline gives CDR1 SGHNT, CDR2 YENEEA. V was shortened by 3 bases and J by 7 bases, with 7 bases between the two germline ends. The CDR3 protein is CASSFLENEQFF. The DNA of the CDR3 is TGTGCCAGCAGCTTTCTCGAGAATGAGCAGTTCTTC.

The rearrangement uses TRBV12-3 or TRBV12-4 and TRBJ2-5; possible D gene TRBD2, 6 bases. V was cut by 5 bases and J by 5 bases, with 24 bases left in between. The CDR3 extends over 17 amino acids. The DNA for the CDR3 is TGTGCCAGCAGTCAACTCAGCGGGCTGTCTGGGAGGGAGACCCAGTACTTC. It translates to CASSQLSGLSGRETQYF.

This chain connects TRBV7-9 to TRBJ2-1; 7 nucleotides align to TRBD1. With V trimmed by 5 bases and J by 3 bases, 4 bases remained unmatched. Germline CDR1 is SEHNR and CDR2 is FQNEAQ (reference sequence). The CDR3 extends over 14 amino acids. CDR3: CASSRTGLYNEQFF. DNA of the CDR3: TGTGCCAGCAGCCGGACAGGCCTCTACAATGAGCAGTTCTTC.

A note on this clonotype: With a much larger clone just one base away, this may be a read error. This chain links TRBV27 with TRBJ2-3; 13 bases fit TRBD2. The CDR3 contains 15 residues. With 2 bases clipped from V and 5 bases from J, the junction kept 1 base outside the gene matches. Germline CDR1 MNHEY, CDR2 SMNVEV (reference sequence). The CDR3 reads CASSLTSGRVDTQYF. DNA for the CDR3: TGTGCCAGCAGTTTAACTAGCGGGAGGGTAGATACGCAGTATTTT.

This clonotype was counted at least ten times. The chain has TRBV7-9 and TRBJ2-7; no firm D call. The V gene's germline CDR1 is SEHNR and CDR2 FQNEAQ (reference sequence). The CDR3 has 12 amino acids. V lost 4 bases and J 6 bases, leaving 10 bases between the germline ends. CDR3 coding DNA: TGTGCCAGCAGCTATGACGCAGGCGAGCAGTACTTC. Translating it yields CASSYDAGEQYF.